This T cell receptor beta chain was found in a study of blood T cell repertoires in COVID-19 (dated by TCRdb to the early 2020s). Study-wide context: The collaborator samples originated in the United States, Italy and Spain and spanned the acute and convalescent phases of COVID-19. The prospective study material was composed of cDNA or gDNA derived from T cells, B-cell-depleted T cells, or PBMCs. Subjects who had been exposed to COVID-19, were actively infected with it, or had recovered from it provided the deeply sampled blood TCRbeta repertoires that made up the dataset. The repertoires were released in a freely available public database meant as a resource for research on the immune response to SARS-CoV-2. Samples were obtained from the ongoing ImmuneRACE study (first 160 participants) and from 1,254 subjects provided by 6 global collaborators. A de-identified subject ID, COVID-19 status, age in years and sex were almost always included in the sample metadata. Where available, HLA class I and class II types were taken from metadata supplied by the sample provider and were not determined by assay-based typing. The research as a whole found: How much clinical and demographic metadata was included differed by source and by participant, and the metadata was provided uncurated.

TCRbeta CDR3 regions were amplified from genomic DNA using the immunoSEQ Assay, a bias-controlled multiplex PCR. In the authors' own workflow: Within the assay, amplification of reference gene primers was used to estimate how many nucleated cells each sample contained. To quantify the absolute abundance of each unique TCRbeta CDR3 rearrangement, sequence reads were collapsed and filtered. For each sample, productive Simpson clonality was calculated as the square root of Simpson's diversity index across productive rearrangements. In its TCRdb copy, this immuneACCESS table keeps in-frame sequences only and misses some clones. Where compared with another copy, unresolved V genes explain less than half of these, and the others have no known cause. The V and J calls and clone size were taken over from that table, and D and trimming were inferred from the DNA. A total of about 270,000 clones appear in this sample, roughly 85% of them only once. Approximately 8.6% of the sample comes from the top ten.

In the prospective study, participants were roughly 18 to 95 years old, resided in 25 or so geographic areas of the United States, and were enrolled through a virtual design. In the prospective study, participants were assigned to cohorts based on the clinical history participants reported in a screening survey and a study questionnaire. In the prospective study, mobile phlebotomists collected whole blood, serum and a nasopharyngeal or oropharyngeal swab from each participant. Prospective study participants could optionally give additional blood draws and questionnaires over an approximately 2-month period. Before DNA extraction, blood samples from the prospective study were shipped at room temperature or frozen. The junction carries 14 bases between V and J, which are trimmed by 7 bases and 4 bases respectively. Reading the germline V gene gives CDR1 SGDLS and CDR2 YYNGEE. The CDR3 sequence holds 13 residues, the cysteine and phenylalanine included. Only the CDR3 portion is preserved as DNA: 39 bases, with reading frame beginning at the first base.

Concerning this clone itself: The clone's antigen remains unknown. Per-base qualities were not stored, and no clone one base away is much larger.

The V and J genes are TRBV9 and TRBJ1-2; D gene: possibly TRBD1, on 5 matching bases. This sequence originates from a woman in her forties or fifties with acute COVID-19. The sample comprised PBMCs or T cells enriched from blood (not recorded which). Here is the DNA: TGTGCCAGCGGGGGTGCGGGAGTCTATGGCTACACCTTC. The resulting protein is CASGGAGVYGYTF.